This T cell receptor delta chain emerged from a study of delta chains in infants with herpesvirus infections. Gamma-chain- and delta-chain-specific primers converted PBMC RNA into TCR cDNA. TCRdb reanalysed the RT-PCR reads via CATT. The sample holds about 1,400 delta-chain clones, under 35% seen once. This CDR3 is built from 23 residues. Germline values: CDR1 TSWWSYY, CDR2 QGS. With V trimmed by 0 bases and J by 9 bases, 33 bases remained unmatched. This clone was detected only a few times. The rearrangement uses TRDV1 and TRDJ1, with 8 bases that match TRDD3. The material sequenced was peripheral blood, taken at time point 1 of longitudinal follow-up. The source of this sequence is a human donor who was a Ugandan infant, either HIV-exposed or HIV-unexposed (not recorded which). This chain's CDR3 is CALGELVPLGSSGGPGHGRELIF. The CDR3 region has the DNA TGTGCTCTTGGGGAACTAGTCCCTCTGGGGTCCTCTGGGGGACCGGGGCACGGTAGGGAACTCATCTTT.